This T cell receptor (beta chain) was recovered during a study of glioma-infiltrating T cells after dendritic cell vaccination. Selection required adequate fresh-frozen tumor tissue plus more than two years' survival data. PBMC sampling occurred before vaccination, two weeks after the third dose, and at progression. This CDR3 is 15 amino acids long. V was trimmed by 0 bases and J by 2 bases, leaving 10 bases between them. Germline V gives CDR1 ENHRY, CDR2 SYGVKD. Amplification used 60 V beta primers and 13 J beta primers. Sequencing was performed with immunoSEQ multiplex PCR; in TCRdb, only in-frame clones are kept and a portion is missing. The sample lists about 73,000 clones; over 70% were seen once.

The rearrangement uses TRBV10-3 and TRBJ1-2, with D uncertain. Source: blood, taken before dendritic cell vaccination. The sequence derives from a human donor with glioblastoma. The CDR3 coding sequence is TGTGCCATCAGTGAGTCTCCGGGGATGAACTATGGCTACACCTTC. Translating gives CAISESPGMNYGYTF.